The 22 T cell receptor beta chains reported below all come from one sample, sequenced in a study of shared clonotypes between healthy human individuals. Assay used: immunoSEQ multiplex PCR; TCRdb lists only in-frame clones, some missing. The sample carries about half a million clones, roughly four fifths recorded once. Sample: PBMCs. All receptors come from a woman aged 35 to 49 in good health. Some clones in this sample may be carry-over from other donors' samples.

V gene TRBV9 combines with J gene TRBJ2-3; possibly TRBD2 for D (5 bases). The CDR3 sequence is 14 residues long. Trimming left V 4 bases short and J 0 bases short, with 9 bases between. CDR1 is SGDLS and CDR2 is YYNGEE in the germline V gene. CDR3 nucleotides: TGTGCCAGCAGCCTAAGCGGTAGCACAGATACGCAGTATTTT. The encoded protein is CASSLSGSTDTQYF.

This clone was detected only a few times. Other DNA sequences within the sample encode an identical CDR3. The chain couples TRBV19 to TRBJ1-5; 10 nucleotides match TRBD1. Germline V gene lookup returns CDR1 LNHDA and CDR2 SQIVND (reference sequence). This CDR3 comprises 13 residues. J was trimmed by 6 bases and V by 5 bases; bases with no gene match: 1. CDR3 amino acids: CASSGTGAQPQHF. DNA of the CDR3: TGTGCCAGTAGTGGGACAGGGGCTCAGCCCCAGCATTTT.

This sequence joins TRBV7-2 and TRBJ2-7; 9 bases match TRBD2. CDR3 length equals 15 residues. Looked up from germline, CDR1 is SGHTA and CDR2 is FQGNSA. The J segment lost 4 bases and the V segment lost 1 base, leaving 5 bases of the junction unmatched. The CDR3 protein is CASSLGLAAEYEQYF. DNA of the CDR3: TGTGCCAGCAGCTTAGGACTAGCGGCCGAATACGAGCAGTACTTC.

The chain uses TRBV30 and TRBJ2-5, with 8 bases identical to TRBD1. V was pared by 3 bases and J by 2 bases, with 5 bases of the junction left unmatched. Per the germline V gene, CDR1 is GTSNPN and CDR2 is SVGIG (reference sequence). The CDR3 totals 14 residues. This chain's CDR3 is CAWRPTGDQETQYF. The CDR3 nucleotides read TGTGCCTGGAGGCCGACAGGGGATCAAGAGACCCAGTACTTC. The full variable domain, with the rest looked up from reference TRBV30 and TRBJ2-5, is SQTIHQWPATLVQPVGSPLSLECTVEGTSNPNLYWYRQAAGRGLQLLFYSVGIGQISSEVPQNLSASRPQDRQFILSSKKLLLSDSGFYLCAWRPTGDQETQYFGPGTRLLVL.

The J gene is TRBJ1-5, the V gene TRBV27; no clear D gene. The germline V and J ends were trimmed by 2 bases and 1 base, with 9 bases remaining between them. The CDR3 covers 15 residues. In germline, CDR1 is MNHEY, CDR2 SMNVEV (reference sequence). CDR3 nucleotides: TGTGCCAGCAGTTTAGGAGGTATAAGCAATCAGCCCCAGCATTTT. The encoded protein is CASSLGGISNQPQHF.

The chain has TRBV6-5 and TRBJ1-4, with D possibly matching TRBD1 (5 bases). This CDR3 region has 15 residues. V lost 2 bases and J lost 5, with 12 bases in between. Germline CDR1 reads MNHEY; CDR2 reads SVGAGI. The DNA of the CDR3 is TGTGCCAGCAGTTACCGAGGGGCAGTCAATGAAAAACTGTTTTTT. Residues: CASSYRGAVNEKLFF.

The genes are TRBV5-1 and TRBJ2-2; D ambiguous. The germline V gene encodes CDR1 SGHRS and CDR2 YFSETQ. The CDR3 extends over 15 amino acids. The germline V and J ends were trimmed by 4 bases and 0 bases, with 10 bases remaining between them. The CDR3 sequence is CASSQVTSNTGELFF. The CDR3 DNA is TGCGCCAGCAGCCAAGTAACCTCGAACACCGGGGAGCTGTTTTTT.

This clone was observed a few times. The CDR3 spells CASGTGQETQYF. The CDR3 DNA reads as TGTGCCAGCGGCACAGGGCAAGAGACCCAGTACTTC. The chain has TRBV7-9 and TRBJ2-5, with a weak D call TRBD1 (6 bases). The length of the CDR3 is 12 residues. Trimming took 8 bases from V and 2 from J, leaving 9 bases between them. The V gene's germline CDR1 is SEHNR and CDR2 FQNEAQ (reference sequence). The whole variable domain, remainder taken from reference TRBV7-9 and TRBJ2-5, is DTGVSQNPRHKITKRGQNVTFRCDPISEHNRLYWYRQTLGQGPEFLTYFQNEAQLEKSRLLSDRFSAERPKGSFSTLEIQRTEQGDSAMYLCASGTGQETQYFGPGTRLLVL.

As for this clone: The same CDR3 also results from other DNA sequences found in this sample. This rearrangement joins TRBV7-3 to TRBJ2-2; D not resolved. Per the germline V gene, CDR1 is SGHTA and CDR2 is FQGTGA. V was cut by 2 bases and J by 4 bases, with 8 bases left in between. This CDR3 contains 14 residues. The CDR3 spells CASSLGPGTGELFF. CDR3 DNA sequence: TGTGCCAGCAGCTTAGGGCCGGGCACCGGGGAGCTGTTTTTT.

Note on this clone: This may stem from a read error, because a much larger clone lies one nucleotide away. The chain couples TRBV25-1 to TRBJ2-3, with 9 positions matching TRBD1. The CDR3 is made up of 18 amino acids. Losses at the gene ends were 4 bases for V and 3 bases for J; bases not matched to a gene: 14. Per germline, CDR1 MGHDK and CDR2 SYGVNS. The CDR3 protein is CASSAPAGTGSSTDTQYF. DNA for the CDR3: TGTGCCAGCAGTGCCCCGGCCGGGACAGGGTCGAGTACAGATACGCAGTATTTT.

A remark on this clone: The same CDR3 also results from other DNA sequences found in this sample. The rearrangement joins TRBV6-5 to TRBJ1-5; D unclear. Trimming removed 3 bases at V and 2 bases at J, with 8 bases between. CDR3 length: 14 residues. Germline loops: CDR1 MNHEY, CDR2 SVGAGI. CDR3 nucleotides: TGTGCCAGCAGTTATAGGAGGGGCAATCAGCCCCAGCATTTT. It is translated as CASSYRRGNQPQHF.

The gene calls are TRBV10-1 and TRBJ2-1, with TRBD1 as a possible D gene (6 bases). The CDR3 totals 15 residues. Germline CDR1 WNHNN, CDR2 SYGVQD (reference sequence). The V gene lost 3 bases and the J gene lost 2 bases, with 11 bases spanning the gap. The CDR3 protein is CASSDPGAAYNEQFF. The CDR3 DNA is TGCGCCAGCAGTGACCCAGGGGCAGCCTACAATGAGCAGTTCTTC.

The gene calls are TRBV5-1 and TRBJ2-1; D is unclear. The CDR3 sequence is 16 residues long. The V end was cut by 0 bases, the J end by 4 bases, with 14 bases between. Germline loops: CDR1 SGHRS, CDR2 YFSETQ. CDR3 coding DNA: TGCGCCAGCAGCTTGGAAGGGCTAGTGGAATACAATGAGCAGTTCTTC. Translating gives CASSLEGLVEYNEQFF.

The chain has TRBV6-1 and TRBJ1-1, with D possibly being TRBD1 (6 bases). V shed 2 bases and J shed 4 bases, with 20 bases lying between them. CDR3 length: 17 residues. Germline CDR1 MNHNS, CDR2 SASEGT. The CDR3 is CASSEIARTVPSTEAFF. The CDR3 DNA is TGTGCCAGCAGTGAAATCGCCCGGACAGTCCCCAGCACTGAAGCTTTCTTT.

This chain uses TRBV5-4 with TRBJ2-6, with D possibly being TRBD1 (6 bases). V lost 0 bases and J lost 0, with 19 bases in between. Germline values: CDR1 SGHNT, CDR2 YYREEE (reference sequence). This CDR3 is 20 amino acids long. This chain's CDR3 is CASSLGLTGSVVSGANVLTF. In nucleotides, the CDR3 is TGTGCCAGCAGCTTGGGGCTGACAGGCTCAGTCGTCTCTGGGGCCAACGTCCTGACTTTC.

The chain is built from TRBV6-1 and TRBJ1-5; D is perhaps TRBD1 (5 bases). This CDR3 region has 16 residues. Per the germline V gene, CDR1 is MNHNS and CDR2 is SASEGT. V shed 2 bases and J shed 2 bases, with 13 bases lying between them. The CDR3 DNA follows: TGTGCCAGCAGTGAACAGAGGGGTCTGGGCAATCAGCCCCAGCATTTT. Protein sequence: CASSEQRGLGNQPQHF.

The rearrangement links TRBV7-2 to TRBJ2-7; D ambiguous. CDR3 length: 13 residues. Deletions cut 1 base from V and 0 bases from J, with 4 bases between. Germline-derived CDR1 and CDR2 are SGHTA and FQGNSA. The CDR3, as DNA: TGTGCCAGCAGCTTAGTGCCCTCCTACGAGCAGTACTTC. Its protein is CASSLVPSYEQYF.

V gene TRBV27 combines with J gene TRBJ2-5; D might be TRBD1 (6 bases). Germline assignment: CDR1 MNHEY and CDR2 SMNVEV (reference sequence). The CDR3 has 13 amino acids. The V end lost 6 bases, the J end lost 12 bases, and 20 bases lay between the germline ends. In nucleotides, the CDR3 is TGTGCCAGCAGACCTATCGTAGGGACACAGAAGTACTTC. Translated, it gives CASRPIVGTQKYF.

This chain's CDR3 is CASSPSTSWDEQFF. CDR3 bases: TGTGCCAGCAGTCCTTCGACCAGTTGGGATGAGCAGTTCTTC. The V call is TRBV2, the J call TRBJ2-1; D gene ambiguous. Germline loops: CDR1 SNHLY, CDR2 FYNNEI. CDR3 length: 14 residues. V lost 5 bases and J lost 8, with 16 bases in between. The full variable domain, its missing parts supplied by reference TRBV2 and TRBJ2-1, is EPEVTQTPSHQVTQMGQEVILRCVPISNHLYFYWYRQILGQKVEFLVSFYNNEISEKSEIFDDQFSVERPDGSNFTLKIRSTKLEDSAMYFCASSPSTSWDEQFFGPGTRLTVL.

V gene TRBV28 combines with J gene TRBJ2-4; 7 bases are shared with TRBD2. CDR1 MDHEN and CDR2 SYDVKM come from the germline V gene. The CDR3 runs to 14 residues. V lost 7 bases to trimming and J lost 5 bases; unmatched junction nucleotides: 8. The chain's CDR3 is CASNRVGGENIQYF. The CDR3 coding sequence is TGTGCCAGCAACCGCGTGGGGGGGGAAAACATTCAGTACTTC.

The chain has TRBV11-2 and TRBJ2-2; D gene ambiguous. Germline V CDR1 and CDR2: SGHAT, FQNNGV. The CDR3 extends over 14 amino acids. The ends were cut back, 2 bases at V and 3 bases at J, with 7 bases in the middle. The DNA for the CDR3 is TGTGCCAGCAGCTTAAGGGTAGACACCGGGGAGCTGTTTTTT. Amino acid sequence: CASSLRVDTGELFF.

The chain recombines TRBV29-1 with TRBJ1-4; D may be TRBD1 (5 bases). Trimming pared 3 bases from V and 7 bases from J, leaving 12 bases between. This CDR3 has 13 residues. Germline V gene data show CDR1 as SQVTM and CDR2 as ANQGSEA. CDR3 protein: CSVDLGVGEKLFF. The DNA for the CDR3 is TGCAGCGTTGATTTAGGGGTCGGTGAAAAACTGTTTTTT. Based on the CDR3 plus reference TRBV29-1 and TRBJ1-4, the full variable domain is SAVISQKPSRDICQRGTSLTIQCQVDSQVTMMFWYRQQPGQSLTLIATANQGSEATYESGFVIDKFPISRPNLTFSTLTVSNMSPEDSSIYLCSVDLGVGEKLFFGSGTQLSVL.